These T cell receptor beta chains were read from a single sample in a study of blood T cell repertoires in COVID-19. TCRdb keeps only in-frame clones here, not all; method: immunoSEQ multiplex PCR. The sample has about 330,000 clones, roughly 85% seen once; the top ten hold about 7%. Material: peripheral blood. Every receptor here comes from a human donor in a cohort sampled during active COVID-19. The CDR3 runs from the conserved cysteine through the conserved F or W. D genes are given only for firm matches. Part of the rows lack a size; the others show once, few, many or a class for expanded clones.

v_gene: TRBV19; d_gene: -; j_gene: TRBJ1-1; abundance: -; CDR3nt: TGTGCCAGTAGATGGACAGTTTCGGATACTGAAGCTTTCTTT; CDR3aa: CASRWTVSDTEAFF
v_gene: TRBV2; d_gene: -; j_gene: TRBJ1-2; abundance: few; CDR3nt: TGTGCCAGCAGTCTCCGGACAGTAGGGTATGGCTACACCTTC; CDR3aa: CASSLRTVGYGYTF
v_gene: TRBV6-5; d_gene: TRBD1; j_gene: TRBJ2-7; abundance: -; CDR3nt: TGTGCCAGCCGGGACAGGGAATACGAGCAGTACTTC; CDR3aa: CASRDREYEQYF
v_gene: TRBV27; d_gene: -; j_gene: TRBJ2-7; abundance: -; CDR3nt: TGTGCCAGCAGTCCAGACAAAACCCTATACGAGCAGTACTTC; CDR3aa: CASSPDKTLYEQYF
v_gene: TRBV13; d_gene: TRBD1; j_gene: TRBJ2-3; abundance: -; CDR3nt: TGTGCCAGCAGCGTCTCCCTCACAGGGGCGGATACGCAGTATTTT; CDR3aa: CASSVSLTGADTQYF
v_gene: TRBV19; d_gene: -; j_gene: TRBJ1-5; abundance: few; CDR3nt: TGTGCCAGTAGTCCCATAGATAGCAATCAGCCCCAGCATTTT; CDR3aa: CASSPIDSNQPQHF
v_gene: TRBV19; d_gene: -; j_gene: TRBJ2-3; abundance: many; CDR3nt: TGTGCCAGTAGTCCAACAGGGGATACGCAGTATTTT; CDR3aa: CASSPTGDTQYF
v_gene: TRBV5-1; d_gene: TRBD1; j_gene: TRBJ2-7; abundance: once; CDR3nt: TGCGCCAGCAGCTTGGGAGGGGGCATCTCCTACGAGCAGTACTTC; CDR3aa: CASSLGGGISYEQYF
v_gene: TRBV11-2; d_gene: -; j_gene: TRBJ2-7; abundance: once; CDR3nt: TGTGCCAGCAGCGCTGTGGGCAGGGTACGGACGGAACAGTACTTC; CDR3aa: CASSAVGRVRTEQYF
v_gene: TRBV6-4; d_gene: -; j_gene: TRBJ1-1; abundance: few; CDR3nt: TGTGCCAGCAGTATCCGGGAGAACACTGAAGCTTTCTTT; CDR3aa: CASSIRENTEAFF
v_gene: TRBV19; d_gene: -; j_gene: TRBJ2-5; abundance: -; CDR3nt: TGTGCCAGTAGGCGGCAGTACTTC; CDR3aa: CASRRQYF
v_gene: TRBV9; d_gene: -; j_gene: TRBJ1-4; abundance: -; CDR3nt: TGTGCCAGCAGCGCGTCCTCGGGACTCGAAAAACTGTTTTTT; CDR3aa: CASSASSGLEKLFF